This is a list of T cell receptor beta chains from one sample in a study of T cell changes during pregnancy in multiple sclerosis. The method was immunoSEQ multiplex PCR; TCRdb's version includes in-frame clones alone and lacks a portion of them. The data hold approximately 30,000 clones, with approximately 90% observed a single time. Here the sequenced sample was CD8+ T cells from peripheral blood mononuclear cells, taken in the first trimester of pregnancy. These receptors came from a female donor with multiple sclerosis, enrolled in a pregnancy study. Each CDR3 is given with its conserved first and last residue. Each record gives: clone size, V gene, J gene, D gene, CDR3 DNA, CDR3 protein. A D gene is named only where the DNA matches it firmly. Not all rows give a size; the values are once, few, many and, for expanded clones, a class.

NA	TRBV7-9	TRBJ2-1	TRBD2	TGTGCCAGCAGCCCCCCCAGCGGGAGCTCCTACAATGAGCAGTTCTTC	CASSPPSGSSYNEQFF
NA	TRBV5-6	TRBJ1-1	NA	TGTGCCAGCAGAGGGACTGAGTCTCGGTCGGGGTTT	CASRGTESRSGF
NA	TRBV28	TRBJ1-4	NA	TGTGCCAGCAGTCCCTCTGAAAAACTGTTTTTT	CASSPSEKLFF
NA	TRBV6-6	TRBJ2-1	TRBD2	TGTGCCAGCAAAGTAAGCGGGAGCTCCTACAATGAGCAGTTCTTC	CASKVSGSSYNEQFF
NA	TRBV5-5	TRBJ2-7	TRBD2	TGTGCCAGCAGCTTACGGGCAATAGGCGGGAGCACCTACGAGCAGTACTTC	CASSLRAIGGSTYEQYF
NA	TRBV4-1	TRBJ2-5	TRBD2	TGCGCCAGCAGCCAAAGGACTAGCGGGAGTCACCAAGAGACCCAGTACTTC	CASSQRTSGSHQETQYF
NA	TRBV2	TRBJ2-3	TRBD1	TGTGCCAGCAATCCAGTGACAGGGGGCGGCCCAGATACGCAGTATTTT	CASNPVTGGGPDTQYF
NA	TRBV20-1	TRBJ2-3	NA	TGCAGTGCCGCATGGGGCGGTACGCAGTATTTT	CSAAWGGTQYF
once	TRBV15	TRBJ1-1	NA	TGTGCCACCAGCCCAGGGTGGGATCAAGCTTTCTTT	CATSPGWDQAFF
NA	TRBV7-8	TRBJ2-7	NA	TGTGCCAGCAGCCCCCACCAGGGGCCTTCCTACGAGCAGTACTTC	CASSPHQGPSYEQYF
NA	TRBV4-3	TRBJ2-2	TRBD1	TGCGCCAGCAGCCAAGGGCCGGGACAGATTTTCCCCGGGGAGCTGTTTTTT	CASSQGPGQIFPGELFF
NA	TRBV5-5	TRBJ2-7	TRBD2	TGTGCCAGCAGCCCCAAGTCGGGGGGGGGAGTCGAGCAGTACTTC	CASSPKSGGGVEQYF
NA	TRBV28	TRBJ2-1	TRBD2	TGTGCCAGCAGTTTCGGTCTAGCGGGAACCTACCCCTACAATGAGCAGTTCTTC	CASSFGLAGTYPYNEQFF
NA	TRBV11-1	TRBJ2-1	TRBD1	TGTGCCAGCAGCGCCGGGACAGGGGACTACAATGAGCAGTTCTTC	CASSAGTGDYNEQFF
NA	TRBV9	TRBJ2-5	NA	TGTGCCAGCAGCGTAGAGGGCCAGGGAGAGACCCAGTACTTC	CASSVEGQGETQYF
once	TRBV5-4	TRBJ2-7	TRBD2	TGTGCCAGCAGCGTTGTCGTAGCGGGCTCCACCTACGAGCAGTACTTC	CASSVVVAGSTYEQYF
NA	TRBV4-3	TRBJ2-7	TRBD2	TGCGCCAGCAGCCAAGATGGGCGGGGGTCAGTTCACGAGCAGTACTTC	CASSQDGRGSVHEQYF
once	TRBV5-5	TRBJ2-7	TRBD1	TGTGCCAGCAGCTTGATAACAGGGGGCTCCTACGAGCAGTACTTC	CASSLITGGSYEQYF
NA	TRBV11-2	TRBJ2-1	NA	TGTGCCAGCAGCTTAGTCCCTAGTGGGTTTTACAATGAGCAGTTCTTC	CASSLVPSGFYNEQFF
medium-sized	TRBV6-1	TRBJ1-5	NA	TGTGCCAGCAGCCGGGGGGCAGAGCAGCCCCAGCATTTT	CASSRGAEQPQHF
NA	TRBV5-1	TRBJ2-1	TRBD1	TGCGCCAGCAGCTTTAAGACAGGGGTTTACAATGAGCAGTTCTTC	CASSFKTGVYNEQFF
many	TRBV27	TRBJ1-5	TRBD1	TGTGCCAGCAGTCTTGGGACAGGGGGCAATCAGCCCCAGCATTTT	CASSLGTGGNQPQHF
NA	TRBV11-3	TRBJ2-1	TRBD2	TGTGCCAGCAGCTCAAGTAGCGGGAACAATGAGCAGTTCTTC	CASSSSSGNNEQFF
few	TRBV7-9	TRBJ2-1	TRBD2	TGTGCCAGCAGGGCGAGTAGCGGGAGCTCCTACAATGAGCAGTTCTTC	CASRASSGSSYNEQFF
NA	TRBV5-1	TRBJ2-7	TRBD1	TGCGCCAGCAGCCCGGACAGGGGGCTCAACGAGCAGTACTTC	CASSPDRGLNEQYF
NA	TRBV9	TRBJ1-2	NA	TGTGCCAGCAGCGTAGACAGCTATGGCTACACCTTC	CASSVDSYGYTF
NA	TRBV21-1	TRBJ2-7	NA	TGTGCCAGCAGGACGCGGCTGTACCGGGACAGGACACCTTACGAGCAGTACTTC	CASRTRLYRDRTPYEQYF
NA	TRBV1	TRBJ1-1	NA	TGCACCAGCAGCCAAGATCAGACAGGGCTTATGAACACTGAAGCTTTCTTT	CTSSQDQTGLMNTEAFF
NA	TRBV6-5	TRBJ2-1	NA	TGTGCCAGCAGTTCTAAGTTGGCGGATGAGCAGTTCTTC	CASSSKLADEQFF
NA	TRBV6-6	TRBJ2-1	TRBD1	TGTGCCAGCAGTTACCGGACAGGGCAGTTGAATGAGCAGTTCTTC	CASSYRTGQLNEQFF
NA	TRBV6-4	TRBJ1-6	TRBD1	TGTGCCAGCAGTGACGACGAGGGACAGGGGTCACCCCTCCACTTT	CASSDDEGQGSPLHF
NA	TRBV28	TRBJ1-5	TRBD1	TGTGCCAGCACCTTGAGGGGACAGGGGTTAATGAAGCCCCAGCATTTT	CASTLRGQGLMKPQHF
once	TRBV9	TRBJ2-2	TRBD2	TGTGCCAGCAGCGTTGGGGGGGGCACCGGGGAGCTGTTTTTT	CASSVGGGTGELFF
NA	TRBV27	TRBJ2-5	NA	TGTGCCAGCAGTTTATCCGCCGGTTCCACCCCGGAGACCCAGTACTTC	CASSLSAGSTPETQYF
NA	TRBV28	TRBJ1-1	NA	TGTGCCGGGTGCTCTGGAGGCGGGACTGAAGCTTTCTTT	CAGCSGGGTEAFF
NA	TRBV4-2	TRBJ2-2	TRBD1	TGTGCCAGCAGCCAGCAGACAGGGGAGACCGGGGAGCTGTTTTTT	CASSQQTGETGELFF
NA	TRBV7-2	TRBJ2-1	TRBD2	TGTGCCAGCAGCAAGCGGGAGCGGGCCTACAATGAGCAGTTCTTC	CASSKRERAYNEQFF
NA	TRBV29-1	TRBJ1-2	TRBD1	TGCAGCGTCGACAGGGGGACCGAACTTGCCGACTTATATGGCTACACCTTC	CSVDRGTELADLYGYTF
NA	TRBV28	TRBJ1-5	NA	TGTGCCAGCAGTTACAGGGTAGGCAATCAGCCCCAGCATTTT	CASSYRVGNQPQHF
NA	TRBV5-5	TRBJ2-1	NA	TGTGCCAGCAGCTTGGATGGGAGTTCTTCCTACAATGAGCAGTTCTTC	CASSLDGSSSYNEQFF